What follows describes a single TCR beta chain. This sample was taken from a study of tumor-infiltrating T cells and Merkel cell polyomavirus. For the study at large: The study examined CD8+ T cells specific for the Merkel cell polyomavirus KLL epitope.

This CDR3 contains 13 residues. V shed 0 bases and J shed 5 bases, with 7 bases lying between them. CDR1 is WNHNN and CDR2 is SYGVQD in the germline V gene (reference sequence). Every patient's tumor was robustly positive for Merkel cell polyomavirus Large T antigen on immunohistochemistry. Profiling relied on immunoSEQ multiplex PCR, and the TCRdb table lists in-frame clones only, not all of them. The profile shows 20,000 to 25,000 clones, 87% of them singletons. The sequence derives from a man aged 50 or older with Merkel cell carcinoma. The chain links TRBV10-1 to TRBJ1-2; unclear D gene. Sequences were obtained from lymph node tissue. Here the CDR3 reads CASSESLLYGYTF. The CDR3 DNA follows: TGCGCCAGCAGTGAGTCATTACTTTATGGCTACACCTTC.